The 14 T cell receptor beta chains below come from one sample, sequenced in a study of CD8+CD57+ T cells in acquired aplastic anemia. The template for TCR beta VDJ and CDR3 sequence profiling was genomic DNA. MiXCR was run by TCRdb on the reads, yielding one entry per CDR3 protein. The sample includes 450,000 to 550,000 distinct CDR3 sequences, about a third seen only once; the top ten take approximately 0.82%. Whoever was chosen for sequencing had shown CD8+CD57+ cell expansion by flow cytometry. The sample consisted of sorted CD4+, CD8+, or CD8+CD57+ T cells (not recorded which) from PBMCs. These receptors were taken from a human donor with aplastic anemia.

The chain is built from TRBV12-3 or TRBV12-4 and TRBJ1-6, with D tentatively TRBD1 (5 bases). The CDR3 sequence is 14 residues long. V was pared by 5 bases and J by 6 bases, with 11 bases between. The DNA of the CDR3 is TGTGCCAGCAGTACGCGGGACGGTAATTCACCCCTCCACTTT. Translating gives CASSTRDGNSPLHF.

The sample holds many counts of this clonotype. The J gene is TRBJ1-1, the V gene TRBV24-1; D is perhaps TRBD1 (6 bases). The length of the CDR3 is 13 residues. Looked up from germline, CDR1 is KGHDR and CDR2 is SFDVKD. Trimming shortened V by 4 bases and J by 6 bases, and 11 bases separated the two germline ends. DNA for the CDR3: TGTGCCACCAGTGAAACAGGGAGCGCTGAAGCTTTCTTT. This encodes CATSETGSAEAFF.

At least ten counts were recorded for this clonotype. The rearrangement joins TRBV29-1 to TRBJ1-1; D might be TRBD1 (5 bases). In germline, CDR1 is SQVTM, CDR2 ANQGSEA. The CDR3 extends over 12 amino acids. Trimming took 6 bases from V and 7 from J, leaving 15 bases between them. The CDR3 region has the DNA TGCAGCGTCTCCATCAGGGCAATTGAAGCTTTCTTT. Protein product: CSVSIRAIEAFF.

The J gene is TRBJ1-1, the V gene TRBV5-5; 8 positions match TRBD1. This CDR3 region has 15 residues. Germline V gene sequence: CDR1 SGHKS, CDR2 YYEKEE (reference sequence). Germline trimming cut 3 bases from V and 0 bases from J; bases unmatched to any gene: 4. CDR3: CASSYGQGLNTEAFF. The CDR3 DNA is TGTGCCAGCAGCTACGGACAGGGACTGAACACTGAAGCTTTCTTT.

Concerning this clonotype itself: A read error may produce the germline difference seen at one junction end. This chain uses TRBV20-1 with TRBJ2-1, with a tentative D call TRBD1 (6 bases). CDR3 length: 14 amino acids. The germline CDR1 and CDR2 sequences are DFQATT and SNEGSKA (reference sequence). The CDR3 nucleotides are TGCAGTGCTAAAGACAGGAAGGTCATAGATGAGCAGCTCTTC. It is translated as CSAKDRKVIDEQLF.

This clonotype was recorded many times. The genes are TRBV20-1 and TRBJ2-7; D is possibly TRBD1 (5 bases). CDR3 length: 13 residues. Germline lookup yields CDR1 DFQATT and CDR2 SNEGSKA (reference sequence). Trimming took 3 bases from V and 2 from J, leaving 11 bases between them. CDR3 protein: CSASGQATYEQYF. The CDR3 bases are TGCAGTGCTAGTGGACAAGCGACCTACGAGCAGTACTTC.

The rearrangement links TRBV19 to TRBJ2-5; TRBD1 agrees at 10 bases. CDR3 length: 15 residues. Germline V CDR1 and CDR2: LNHDA, SQIVND (reference sequence). With 6 bases clipped from V and 5 bases from J, the junction kept 9 bases outside the gene matches. The CDR3 DNA is TGTGCCAGTAGCGACAGGGGGCATAAGGGGGAGACCCAGTACTTC. This codes for CASSDRGHKGETQYF.

This clonotype was counted only a few times. Since a much larger clone is just one base distant, this may be a read error. This chain uses TRBV2 with TRBJ1-2; D is unclear. V was cut by 2 bases and J by 8 bases, with 12 bases left in between. This CDR3 contains 13 residues. The V gene's germline CDR1 is SNHLY and CDR2 FYNNEI. The CDR3 reads CASSEHGEIGYTF. The CDR3 DNA sequence: TGTGCCAGCAGTGAACACGGGGAGATAGGCTACACCTTC. The variable domain in full, completed from reference TRBV2 and TRBJ1-2, reads EPEVTQTPSHQVTQMGQEVILRCVPISNHLYFYWYRQILGQKVEFLVSFYNNEISEKSEIFDDQFSVERPDGSNFTLKIRSTKLEDSAMYFCASSEHGEIGYTFGSGTRLTVV.

At least ten counts were recorded for this clonotype. The chain uses TRBV19 and TRBJ1-3, with TRBD1 matching over 7 bases. V was pared by 4 bases and J by 4 bases, with 7 bases of the junction left unmatched. The CDR3 has 15 amino acids. Germline assignment: CDR1 LNHDA and CDR2 SQIVND (reference sequence). The CDR3 nucleotides read TGTGCCAGTAGTACACCGACAGGGCACGGAAACACCATATATTTT. Its protein is CASSTPTGHGNTIYF.

This clonotype was observed at least ten times. The chain uses TRBV20-1 and TRBJ1-2; D is uncertain. V shed 0 bases and J shed 4 bases, with 3 bases lying between them. Germline V gives CDR1 DFQATT, CDR2 SNEGSKA (reference sequence). The CDR3 consists of 11 residues. This CDR3 reads CSARDAYGYTF. As DNA, the CDR3 is TGCAGTGCTAGAGATGCCTATGGCTACACCTTC.

The chain combines TRBV4-3 with TRBJ1-6; 8 bases are a match to TRBD1. The junction had 6 bases not matched to a gene; V was cut back by 3 bases and J by 8 bases. The CDR3 runs to 15 residues. Germline values: CDR1 LGHNA, CDR2 YSLEER. The CDR3 DNA is TGCGCCAGCAGCCAGGACAGGGATAGGGATTCACCCCTCCACTTT. It codes for CASSQDRDRDSPLHF.

This clonotype was observed at least ten times. This chain uses TRBV2 with TRBJ1-2; TRBD1 is a possible D gene (5 bases). The CDR3 contains 12 residues. The germline gives CDR1 SNHLY, CDR2 FYNNEI. V lost 8 bases, J lost 5 bases, and 12 bases lay in between. The CDR3 DNA reads as TGTGCCAGCGTCGGGGGAATATATGGCTACACCTTC. Amino acids: CASVGGIYGYTF. Combining the CDR3 with reference TRBV2 and TRBJ1-2 gives the whole variable domain EPEVTQTPSHQVTQMGQEVILRCVPISNHLYFYWYRQILGQKVEFLVSFYNNEISEKSEIFDDQFSVERPDGSNFTLKIRSTKLEDSAMYFCASVGGIYGYTFGSGTRLTVV.

The rearrangement links TRBV15 to TRBJ1-6; D perhaps matches TRBD1 (5 bases). Germline assignment: CDR1 LNHNV and CDR2 YYDKDF (reference sequence). The CDR3 has 17 residues. V lost 1 base and J 10 bases, leaving 20 bases between the germline ends. The CDR3 loop is CATSRVTGRGDHSPLHF. As DNA, the CDR3 is TGTGCCACCAGCAGAGTGACGGGGAGAGGGGACCACTCACCCCTCCACTTT.

The CDR3 bases are TGCAGTGCTGGAGGGTGGGCGTTAAGCACAGATACGCAGTATTTT. Translated, it gives CSAGGWALSTDTQYF. The chain joins TRBV20-1 to TRBJ2-3; tentatively, D is TRBD2 (6 bases). Looked up from germline, CDR1 is DFQATT and CDR2 is SNEGSKA (reference sequence). Deletions cut 5 bases from V and 0 bases from J, with 15 bases between. CDR3 length: 15 amino acids.